This T cell receptor (beta chain) was captured in a study of blood T cell repertoires in COVID-19. Background on the study: Samples taken during acute and convalescent COVID-19 were collected in the United States, Italy and Spain. Nucleic acid was either cDNA or gDNA, and it came from T cells, B-cell-depleted T cells, or PBMCs.

As originally analysed: Reference gene primer amplification gave nucleated cell count estimates. Clones were sequenced by immunoSEQ multiplex PCR, and TCRdb holds only the in-frame ones, with some missing. V, J and clone size were drawn from that table, and D and trimming were deduced from the DNA. The data contain 150,000 to 200,000 clones, about 87% of them seen just once; the ten biggest clones take up about 1.6%. There are a few counts of this clone. This receptor was identified in a woman aged 45-65 years with acute or convalescent COVID-19. Sequenced input: peripheral blood.

The chain's CDR3 is CASSHIGTAYGYTF. The DNA for the CDR3 is TGTGCCAGCAGCCACATCGGGACAGCCTATGGCTACACCTTC. The V call is TRBV3-1 (or the pseudogene TRBV3-2), the J call TRBJ1-2, with 7 bases identical to TRBD1. The germline V gene has CDR1 LGHDT and CDR2 YNNKEL (reference sequence). Germline trimming cut 3 bases from V and 4 bases from J; bases unmatched to any gene: 5. The CDR3 length is 14 residues.